This T cell receptor (beta chain) was captured in a study of blood T cell repertoires in COVID-19. Across the whole study: Material from acute and convalescent COVID-19 was sourced from the United States, Italy and Spain. PBMCs, B-cell-depleted T cells, or T cells were the source of the cDNA or gDNA that made up the material.

The CDR3 contains 18 residues. From germline, CDR1 is SGHRS and CDR2 YFSETQ. V dropped 4 bases and J dropped 3; count of bases not matched to a gene: 10. Per the study methods: Cell counts per sample came from amplifying reference gene primers. Here immunoSEQ multiplex PCR was the method, and the copy in TCRdb shows in-frame clones only, minus some. V and J calls and clone size follow that table, whereas D and trimming were derived from the DNA. The data hold about 84,000 clones, with more than 80% observed a single time. This chain links TRBV5-1 with TRBJ2-3; 14 nucleotides align to TRBD2. The TCR sequence derives from a woman of 80 years or more with acute or convalescent COVID-19. The sequenced material came from peripheral blood. The CDR3: CASSVGTSGSTGTDTQYF. The DNA for the CDR3 is TGCGCCAGCAGCGTCGGGACTAGCGGGAGTACAGGAACAGATACGCAGTATTTT.